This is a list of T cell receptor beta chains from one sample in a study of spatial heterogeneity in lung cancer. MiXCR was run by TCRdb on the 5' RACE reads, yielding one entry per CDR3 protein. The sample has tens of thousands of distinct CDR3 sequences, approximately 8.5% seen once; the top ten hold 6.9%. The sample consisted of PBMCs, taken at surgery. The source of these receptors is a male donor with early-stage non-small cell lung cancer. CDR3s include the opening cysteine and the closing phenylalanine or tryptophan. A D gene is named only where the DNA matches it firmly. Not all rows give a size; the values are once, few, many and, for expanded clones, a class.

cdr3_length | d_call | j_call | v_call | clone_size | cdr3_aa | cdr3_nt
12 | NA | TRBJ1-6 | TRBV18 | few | CASSPPSSPLHF | TGTGCCAGCTCACCACCGTCCTCACCCCTCCACTTT
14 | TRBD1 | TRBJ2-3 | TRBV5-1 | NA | CASSGSTGTDTQYF | TGCGCCAGCAGCGGGTCGACAGGGACAGATACGCAGTATTTT
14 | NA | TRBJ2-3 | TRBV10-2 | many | CASRPRARGDTQYF | TGCGCCAGCAGGCCCCGGGCGCGAGGAGATACGCAGTATTTT
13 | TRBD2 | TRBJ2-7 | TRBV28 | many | CASRWTSSYEQYF | TGTGCCAGCAGGTGGACTAGCTCCTACGAGCAGTACTTC
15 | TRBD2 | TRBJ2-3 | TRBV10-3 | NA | CAISGTSGAADTQYF | TGTGCCATCAGTGGGACTAGCGGGGCGGCAGATACGCAGTATTTT
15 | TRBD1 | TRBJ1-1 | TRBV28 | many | CASSLVGQGFTEAFF | TGTGCCAGCAGTTTAGTCGGACAGGGGTTCACTGAAGCTTTCTTT
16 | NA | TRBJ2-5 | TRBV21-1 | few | CASSKGGPLYQETQYF | TGTGCCAGCAGCAAAGGGGGACCCCTGTACCAAGAGACCCAGTACTTC
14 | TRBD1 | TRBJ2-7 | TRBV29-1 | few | CSVDPGTGGYEQYF | TGCAGCGTTGACCCGGGGACAGGGGGATACGAGCAGTACTTC
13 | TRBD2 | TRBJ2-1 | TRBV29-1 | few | CSVVGGGASEQFF | TGCAGCGTTGTTGGCGGGGGGGCAAGTGAGCAGTTCTTC
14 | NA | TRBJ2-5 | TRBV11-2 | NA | CASSLRTRQETQYF | TGTGCCAGCAGCCTCAGGACTCGACAAGAGACCCAGTACTTC
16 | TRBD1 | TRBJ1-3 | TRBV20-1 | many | CSARSPTGGSGNTIYF | TGCAGTGCTAGAAGTCCGACAGGGGGCTCTGGAAACACCATATATTTT
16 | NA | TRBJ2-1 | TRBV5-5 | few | CASSLATYLSYNEQFF | TGTGCCAGCAGCTTGGCTACTTATCTCTCCTACAATGAGCAGTTCTTC
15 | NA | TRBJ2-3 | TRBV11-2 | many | CASSLMVASADTQYF | TGTGCCAGCAGCTTAATGGTGGCTTCGGCAGATACGCAGTATTTT
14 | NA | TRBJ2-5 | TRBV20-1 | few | CSANQLAFQETQYF | TGCAGTGCTAACCAGCTAGCATTTCAAGAGACCCAGTACTTC
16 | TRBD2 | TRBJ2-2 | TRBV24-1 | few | CATSDGLAGLTGELFF | TGTGCCACCAGTGATGGACTAGCGGGCCTCACCGGGGAGCTGTTTTTT
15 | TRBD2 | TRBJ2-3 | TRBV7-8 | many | CASSSLAGGADTQYF | TGTGCCAGCAGCTCCCTCGCGGGGGGGGCAGATACGCAGTATTTT
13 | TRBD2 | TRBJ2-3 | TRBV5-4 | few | CASSRTSRDTQYF | TGTGCCAGCAGCCGGACTAGCAGGGATACGCAGTATTTT
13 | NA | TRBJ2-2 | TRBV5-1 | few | CASSPDRSGELFF | TGCGCCAGCAGCCCAGACAGGTCCGGGGAGCTGTTTTTT
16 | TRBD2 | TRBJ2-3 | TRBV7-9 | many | CASSFGLAGSTDTQYF | TGTGCCAGCAGCTTTGGACTAGCGGGTAGCACAGATACGCAGTATTTT
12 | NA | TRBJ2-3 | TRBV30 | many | CAWRTHTDTQYF | TGTGCCTGGAGGACGCACACAGATACGCAGTATTTT
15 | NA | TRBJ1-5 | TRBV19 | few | CASSIRDGNNQPQHF | TGTGCCAGTAGTATAAGGGACGGGAACAATCAGCCCCAGCATTTT
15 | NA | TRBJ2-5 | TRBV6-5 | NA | CASSYSTGAAETQYF | TGTGCCAGCAGTTACTCGACGGGGGCGGCGGAGACCCAGTACTTC
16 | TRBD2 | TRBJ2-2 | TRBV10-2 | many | CASSERVAGLTGELFF | TGCGCCAGCAGTGAGCGGGTAGCGGGGTTAACCGGGGAGCTGTTTTTT
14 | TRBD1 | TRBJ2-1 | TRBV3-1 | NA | CASSQQGARNEQFF | TGTGCCAGCAGCCAACAGGGGGCGCGGAATGAGCAGTTCTTC
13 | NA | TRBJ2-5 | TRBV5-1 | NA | CASSLSSAETQYF | TGCGCCAGCAGCTTGTCTAGCGCGGAGACCCAGTACTTC
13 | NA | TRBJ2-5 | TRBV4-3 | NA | CASSQALKETQYF | TGCGCCAGCAGCCAAGCCTTAAAAGAGACCCAGTACTTC
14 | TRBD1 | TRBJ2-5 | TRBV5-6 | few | CASKDRGFQETQYF | TGTGCCAGCAAGGACAGGGGTTTCCAAGAGACCCAGTACTTC
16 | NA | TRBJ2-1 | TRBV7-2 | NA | CASSLARNRGGNEQFF | TGTGCCAGCAGCTTAGCGCGGAACAGGGGGGGCAATGAGCAGTTCTTC
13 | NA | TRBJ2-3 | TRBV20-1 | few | CSARVEGTDTQYF | TGCAGTGCCCGAGTGGAAGGCACAGATACGCAGTATTTT
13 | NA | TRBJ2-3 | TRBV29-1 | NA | CSVGWGSTDTQYF | TGCAGCGTTGGATGGGGGAGCACAGATACGCAGTATTTT
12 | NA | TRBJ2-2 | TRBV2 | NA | CASSEDFGELFF | TGTGCCAGCAGTGAGGACTTCGGGGAGCTGTTTTTT
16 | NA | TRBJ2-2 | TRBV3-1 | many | CASSNYGLPGTGELFF | TGTGCCAGCAGCAACTACGGCCTCCCGGGGACCGGGGAGCTGTTTTTT
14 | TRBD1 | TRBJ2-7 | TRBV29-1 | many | CSVPSKQGADEQYF | TGCAGTGTTCCTTCCAAACAGGGGGCCGACGAGCAGTACTTC
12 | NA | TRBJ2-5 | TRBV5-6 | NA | CASSGGRETQYF | TGTGCCAGCAGCGGAGGGCGAGAGACCCAGTACTTC
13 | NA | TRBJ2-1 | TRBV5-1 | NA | CASSGTTSTEQFF | TGCGCCAGCAGCGGAACCACTAGCACTGAGCAGTTCTTC
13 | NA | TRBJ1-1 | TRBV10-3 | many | CAISGRSNTEAFF | TGTGCCATCAGTGGCAGAAGTAACACTGAAGCTTTCTTT
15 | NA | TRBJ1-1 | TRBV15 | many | CATSRTTGRGAEAFF | TGTGCCACCAGCAGAACGACAGGTCGGGGGGCTGAAGCTTTCTTT
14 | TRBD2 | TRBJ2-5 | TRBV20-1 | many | CSAGYSGGRETQYF | TGCAGTGCTGGATATAGCGGGGGGCGAGAGACCCAGTACTTC
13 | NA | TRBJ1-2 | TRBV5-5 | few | CASSGDKIYGYTF | TGTGCCAGCAGCGGTGACAAGATCTATGGCTACACCTTC
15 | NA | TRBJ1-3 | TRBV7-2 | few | CASSLAVLGGNTIYF | TGTGCCAGCAGCTTAGCGGTCCTGGGAGGAAACACCATATATTTT
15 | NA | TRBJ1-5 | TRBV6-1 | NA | CASRAQQGGNQPQHF | TGTGCCAGCAGGGCTCAACAGGGTGGCAATCAGCCCCAGCATTTT
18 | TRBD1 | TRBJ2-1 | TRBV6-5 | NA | CASRASPGQGESYNEQFF | TGTGCCAGCAGGGCAAGTCCGGGACAGGGGGAATCCTACAATGAGCAGTTCTTC
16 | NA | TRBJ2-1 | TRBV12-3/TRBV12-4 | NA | CASSPSTGGVYNEQFF | TGTGCCAGCAGTCCCTCCACCGGAGGGGTCTACAATGAGCAGTTCTTC
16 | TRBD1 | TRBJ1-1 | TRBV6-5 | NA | CASSTDRARLNTEAFF | TGTGCCAGCAGCACCGACAGGGCGAGATTGAACACTGAAGCTTTCTTT
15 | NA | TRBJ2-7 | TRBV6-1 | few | CASSEALTRTYEQYF | TGTGCCAGCAGTGAAGCCCTGACACGCACCTACGAGCAGTACTTC
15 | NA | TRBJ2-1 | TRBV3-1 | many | CASSQDLPYHNEQFF | TGTGCCAGCAGCCAAGATCTACCCTATCACAATGAGCAGTTCTTC
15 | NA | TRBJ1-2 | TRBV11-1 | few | CASSSFGRADYGYTF | TGTGCCAGCAGCTCCTTTGGGAGGGCGGACTATGGCTACACCTTC
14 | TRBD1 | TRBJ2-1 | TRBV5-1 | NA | CASSFGQGSNEQFF | TGCGCCAGCAGCTTCGGACAGGGAAGCAATGAGCAGTTCTTC
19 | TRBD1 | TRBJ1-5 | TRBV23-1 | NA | CASSPHPGTGDYSNQPQHF | TGCGCCAGCAGTCCACACCCGGGGACAGGGGATTATAGCAATCAGCCCCAGCATTTT
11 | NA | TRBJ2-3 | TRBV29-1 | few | CSALQGHTQYF | TGCAGCGCCCTACAGGGACATACGCAGTATTTT
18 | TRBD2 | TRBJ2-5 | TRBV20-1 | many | CSARALRGLAGGQETQYF | TGCAGTGCTAGAGCCCTCCGAGGACTAGCGGGAGGCCAAGAGACCCAGTACTTC
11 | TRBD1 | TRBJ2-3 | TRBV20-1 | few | CSASTGTQKYF | TGCAGTGCTTCGACAGGGACCCAAAAGTATTTT
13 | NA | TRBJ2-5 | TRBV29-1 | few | CSVNPRVGETQYF | TGCAGCGTTAACCCCAGGGTGGGGGAGACCCAGTACTTC